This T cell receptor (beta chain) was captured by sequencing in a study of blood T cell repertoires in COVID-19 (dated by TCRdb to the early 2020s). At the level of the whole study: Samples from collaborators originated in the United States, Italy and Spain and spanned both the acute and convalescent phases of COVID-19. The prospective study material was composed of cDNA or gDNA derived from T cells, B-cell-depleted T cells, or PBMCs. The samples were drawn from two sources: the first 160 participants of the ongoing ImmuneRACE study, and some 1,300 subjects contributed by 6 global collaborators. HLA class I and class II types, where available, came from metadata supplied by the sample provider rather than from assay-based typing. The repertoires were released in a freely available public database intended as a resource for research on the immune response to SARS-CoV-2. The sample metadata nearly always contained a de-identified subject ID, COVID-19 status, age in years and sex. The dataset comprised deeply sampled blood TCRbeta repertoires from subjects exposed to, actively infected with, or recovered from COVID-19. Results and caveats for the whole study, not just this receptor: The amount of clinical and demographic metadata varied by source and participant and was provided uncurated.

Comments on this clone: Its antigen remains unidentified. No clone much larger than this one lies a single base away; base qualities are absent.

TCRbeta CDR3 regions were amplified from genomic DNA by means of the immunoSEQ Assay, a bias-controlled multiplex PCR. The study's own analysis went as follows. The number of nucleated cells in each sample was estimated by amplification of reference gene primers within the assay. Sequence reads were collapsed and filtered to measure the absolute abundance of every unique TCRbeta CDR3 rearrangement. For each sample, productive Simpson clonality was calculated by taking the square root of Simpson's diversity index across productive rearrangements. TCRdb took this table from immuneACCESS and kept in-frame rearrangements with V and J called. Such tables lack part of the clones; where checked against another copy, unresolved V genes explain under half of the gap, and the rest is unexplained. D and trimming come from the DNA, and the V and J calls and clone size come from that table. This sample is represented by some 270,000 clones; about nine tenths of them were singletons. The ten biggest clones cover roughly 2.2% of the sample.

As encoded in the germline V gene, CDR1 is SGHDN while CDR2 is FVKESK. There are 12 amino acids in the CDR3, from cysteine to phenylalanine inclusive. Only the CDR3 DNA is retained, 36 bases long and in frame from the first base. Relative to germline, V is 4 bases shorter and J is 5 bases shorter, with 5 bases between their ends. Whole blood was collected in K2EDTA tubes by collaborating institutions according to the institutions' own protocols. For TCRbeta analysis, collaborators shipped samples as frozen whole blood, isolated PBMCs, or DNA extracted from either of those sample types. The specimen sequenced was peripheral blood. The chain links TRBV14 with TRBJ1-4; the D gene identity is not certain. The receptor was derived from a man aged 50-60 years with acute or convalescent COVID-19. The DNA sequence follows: TGTGCCAGCAGCCGACTGAATGAAAAACTGTTTTTT. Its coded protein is CASSRLNEKLFF.